Given below is one T cell receptor beta chain in context. The antigen is not known. These data originate in a study of shared clonotypes between healthy human individuals. TCRdb's copy holds only in-frame clones and misses some; the assay was immunoSEQ multiplex PCR. The table includes over a million clones, under 80% detected once. Findings and caveats of the study: It was the few donors that limited the genetic and exposure-history diversity represented.

The V gene lost 4 bases and the J gene lost 10 bases, with 13 bases spanning the gap. The CDR3 is made up of 12 amino acids. Sequenced: memory CD4+ T cells sorted from blood. Subset: CD45RA-negative fraction. The TCR sequence derives from a man between 18 and 29 years old in good health. The V gene is TRBV7-1, the J gene TRBJ1-1; D gene ambiguous. TRBV7-1 is recorded as an ORF, its role being uncertain. CDR3 coding DNA: TGTGCCAGCAGCTTAGTGGGCAGGCGAGCTTTCTTT. Translation gives CASSLVGRRAFF.